A selection of T cell receptor beta chains follows, all from one sample in a study of breast tumors, draining lymph nodes, adjacent tissues. TCRdb reprocessed the multiplex PCR reads with MiXCR, giving one entry per CDR3 protein. The sample holds around 66,000 distinct CDR3 sequences, less than 45% seen once. Sequencing was performed on breast tumor tissue. The receptor set was obtained from a female donor with breast cancer. Some clones in this sample may be carry-over from other donors' samples. Each CDR3 is given with its conserved first and last residue. The order of the fields is V gene, J gene, D gene, clone size, CDR3 protein, CDR3 DNA. D genes are given only for firm matches. The size of a clone is reported for some rows only, either as once, few or many, or as a class for expanded clones.

>TRBV19|TRBJ1-5|.|.
CARDDAGNQPQHF
TGTGCTAGAGATGACGCGGGCAATCAGCCCCAGCATTTT
>TRBV15|TRBJ1-2|.|.
CATSIRQEHGYTF
TGTGCCACCAGCATAAGACAGGAGCATGGCTACACCTTC
>TRBV19|TRBJ1-2|TRBD1|.
CASRGRGTAYGYTF
TGTGCCAGTAGAGGCCGCGGGACAGCCTATGGCTACACCTTC
>TRBV5-4|TRBJ2-5|.|many
CASSLGRGREETQYF
TGTGCCAGCAGCTTGGGGAGGGGGCGGGAAGAGACCCAGTACTTC
>TRBV11-2|TRBJ1-1|TRBD1|.
CASSLRDSFVTEAFF
TGTGCCAGCAGCCTACGGGACAGCTTTGTCACTGAAGCTTTCTTT
>TRBV6-2/TRBV6-3|TRBJ2-1|.|many
CASSYSVGKQFF
TGTGCCAGCAGTTACTCAGTAGGAAAGCAGTTCTTC
>TRBV11-2|TRBJ2-3|.|once
CASSLYWGLGSTDTQYF
TGTGCCAGCAGCTTATATTGGGGGCTAGGTAGCACAGATACGCAGTATTTT
>TRBV5-5|TRBJ2-1|.|many
CASTKQWGSAYNEQFF
TGTGCCAGCACCAAGCAGTGGGGTAGCGCTTACAATGAGCAGTTCTTC
>TRBV10-2|TRBJ2-7|.|many
CASSRTGYEQYF
TGCGCCAGCTCCAGGACGGGGTACGAGCAGTACTTC
>TRBV4-2|TRBJ2-7|TRBD2|many
CASSPVLGGGGVRDEQYF
TGTGCCAGCAGCCCAGTTCTCGGCGGCGGGGGAGTCCGGGACGAGCAGTACTTC